The clone carrying this T cell receptor beta chain was seen more than once but under ten times. This sample stems from a study of shared T cell receptors in the human thymus. Trimming shortened V by 1 base and J by 3 bases, and 13 bases separated the two germline ends. This CDR3 is 16 amino acids long. CDR1 is LGHNA, CDR2 YSLEER, per germline. TCRdb's table, derived via immunoSEQ multiplex PCR, lists solely in-frame clones and lacks some. Of 540,000 or so clones in the sample, around 82% were seen once. This sample also appeared in a second study, on human thymus T cells. That paper states: Finnish infants who were healthy and having corrective surgery for congenital heart defects made up the donors. Corrective cardiac surgery supplied the resected thymus tissue. The authors found apparently biased V and J gene usage in thymic and blood repertoires. The related literature has documented a marked overlap of thymic repertoires among unrelated individuals.

The sequence derives from a boy under two years old with a congenital heart defect. The sample consisted of thymocytes. The rearrangement uses TRBV4-3 and TRBJ1-3; D might be TRBD1 (6 bases). CDR3 loop: CASSQGKGVGGNTIYF. In DNA, the CDR3 is TGCGCCAGCAGCCAAGGGAAGGGGGTGGGTGGAAACACCATATATTTT.